This T cell receptor (beta chain) emerged from a study of neurological immune-mediated disorders. Findings and limits, study-wide: TCR clonal expansion peaked in HTLV-1-associated myelopathy patients and was lowest in multiple sclerosis patients.

The unsorted libraries were generated from a total of 2 million PBMCs, which had been stored in RNAlater at -80 C. A 10-nucleotide random UMI tagged transcripts in template-switch 5'RACE cDNA synthesis. TCRdb re-analysed the 5' RACE reads in MiXCR, keeping a single row per CDR3 protein. The sample shows around 53,000 distinct CDR3 sequences, about 4.2% of them seen only once. This clonotype was recorded at least ten times. Its specificity is not known. V gave up 6 bases and J gave up 4 bases, with 17 bases separating them. This CDR3 is 15 amino acids long. The germline V gene encodes CDR1 MRHNA and CDR2 SNTAGT.

Sequences were obtained from PBMCs. The sequence was collected from a man in his forties or fifties with multiple sclerosis. The V gene is TRBV6-4, the J gene TRBJ2-3, with D perhaps TRBD2 (6 bases). In DNA form, the CDR3 reads TGTGCCAGCAGACTCCGGGACTCTTTTTCAGATACGCAGTATTTT. Translating it yields CASRLRDSFSDTQYF.